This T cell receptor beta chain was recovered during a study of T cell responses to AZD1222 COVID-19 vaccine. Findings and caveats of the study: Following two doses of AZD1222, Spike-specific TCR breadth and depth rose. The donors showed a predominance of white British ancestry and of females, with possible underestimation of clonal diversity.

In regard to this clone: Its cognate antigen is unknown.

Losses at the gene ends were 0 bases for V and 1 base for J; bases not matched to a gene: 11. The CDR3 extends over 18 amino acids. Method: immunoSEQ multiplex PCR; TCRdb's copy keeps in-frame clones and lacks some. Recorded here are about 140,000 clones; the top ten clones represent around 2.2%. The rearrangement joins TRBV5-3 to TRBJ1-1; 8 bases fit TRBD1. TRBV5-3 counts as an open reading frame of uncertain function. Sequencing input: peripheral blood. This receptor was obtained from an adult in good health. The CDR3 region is CARSLGGWTGRRNTEAFF. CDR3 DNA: TGTGCCAGAAGCTTGGGGGGATGGACAGGGAGGAGGAACACTGAAGCTTTCTTT.